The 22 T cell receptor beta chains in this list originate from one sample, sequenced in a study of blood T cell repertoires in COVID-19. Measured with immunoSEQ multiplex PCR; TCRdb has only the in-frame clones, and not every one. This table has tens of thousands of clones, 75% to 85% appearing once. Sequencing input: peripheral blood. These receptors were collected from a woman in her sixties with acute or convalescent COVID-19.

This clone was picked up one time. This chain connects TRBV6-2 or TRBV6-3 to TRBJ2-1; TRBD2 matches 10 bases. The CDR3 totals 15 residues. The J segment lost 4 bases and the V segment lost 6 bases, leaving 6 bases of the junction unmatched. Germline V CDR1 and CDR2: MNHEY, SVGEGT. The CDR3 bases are TGTGCCAGCAGCCCACTAGCGGGGACTTACAATGAGCAGTTCTTC. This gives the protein CASSPLAGTYNEQFF.

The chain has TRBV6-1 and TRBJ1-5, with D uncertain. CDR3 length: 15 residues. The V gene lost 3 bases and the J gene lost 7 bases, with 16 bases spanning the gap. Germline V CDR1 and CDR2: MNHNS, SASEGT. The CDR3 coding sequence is TGTGCCAGCAGTGACCTACCTATTGGGCCCCAGCCCCAGCATTTT. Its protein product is CASSDLPIGPQPQHF.

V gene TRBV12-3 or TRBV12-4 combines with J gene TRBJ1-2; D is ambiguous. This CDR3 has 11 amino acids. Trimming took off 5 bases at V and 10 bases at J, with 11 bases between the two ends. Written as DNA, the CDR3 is TGTGCCAGCAGTAGCTTATCCGACTACACCTTC. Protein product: CASSSLSDYTF.

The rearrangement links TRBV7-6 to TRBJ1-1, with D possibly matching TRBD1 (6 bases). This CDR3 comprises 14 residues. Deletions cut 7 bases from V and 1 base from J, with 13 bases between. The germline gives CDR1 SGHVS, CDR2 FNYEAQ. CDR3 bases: TGTGCCAGCATCGAAGGGGGGGGGAACACTGAAGCTTTCTTT. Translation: CASIEGGGNTEAFF.

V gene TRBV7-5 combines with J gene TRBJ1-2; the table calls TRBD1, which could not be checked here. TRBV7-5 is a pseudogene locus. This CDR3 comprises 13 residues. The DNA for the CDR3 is TGTGTCAGAACAACCAGGGCTCCCAATGGCTACACCTTC. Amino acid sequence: CVRTTRAPNGYTF.

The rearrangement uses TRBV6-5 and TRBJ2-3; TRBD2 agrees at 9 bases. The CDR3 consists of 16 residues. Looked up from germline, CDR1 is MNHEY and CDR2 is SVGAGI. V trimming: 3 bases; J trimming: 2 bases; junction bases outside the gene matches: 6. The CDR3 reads CASSYSGGIVTDTQYF. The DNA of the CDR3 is TGTGCCAGCAGTTATAGCGGGGGTATTGTCACAGATACGCAGTATTTT.

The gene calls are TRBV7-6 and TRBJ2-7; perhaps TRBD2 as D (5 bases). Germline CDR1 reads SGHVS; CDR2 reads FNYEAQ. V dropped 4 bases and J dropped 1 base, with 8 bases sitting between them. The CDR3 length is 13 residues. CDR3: CASSSPGSYEQYF. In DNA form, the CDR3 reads TGTGCCAGCAGCTCCCCGGGGTCCTACGAGCAGTACTTC.

The chain's CDR3 is CASSEAGGWHQPQHF. The CDR3 nucleotides are TGTGCCAGCAGTGAAGCGGGGGGTTGGCATCAGCCCCAGCATTTT. V and J are TRBV6-1 and TRBJ1-5; the D gene is possibly TRBD1 (5 bases). V dropped 0 bases and J dropped 5 bases, with 11 bases sitting between them. CDR3 length: 15 residues. Germline V gives CDR1 MNHNS, CDR2 SASEGT.

The CDR3 DNA reads TGCAGCGTTTCGACAGGCCCTAATGAAAAACTGTTTTTT. Its translation: CSVSTGPNEKLFF. The gene calls are TRBV29-1 and TRBJ1-4; D perhaps matches TRBD1 (6 bases). Looked up from germline, CDR1 is SQVTM and CDR2 is ANQGSEA. The V end was cut by 5 bases, the J end by 3 bases, with 10 bases between. This CDR3 is 13 amino acids long.

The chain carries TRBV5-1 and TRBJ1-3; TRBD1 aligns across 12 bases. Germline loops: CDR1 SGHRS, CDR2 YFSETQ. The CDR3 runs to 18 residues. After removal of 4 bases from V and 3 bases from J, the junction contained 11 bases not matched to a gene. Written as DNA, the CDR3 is TGCGCCAGCAGCGACGCGGGACAGGGGGCGCAGGTTGGAAACACCATATATTTT. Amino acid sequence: CASSDAGQGAQVGNTIYF.

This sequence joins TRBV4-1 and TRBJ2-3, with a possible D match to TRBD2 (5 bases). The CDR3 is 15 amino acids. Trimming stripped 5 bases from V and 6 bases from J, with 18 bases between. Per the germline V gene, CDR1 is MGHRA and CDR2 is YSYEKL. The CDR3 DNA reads TGCGCCAGCAGCGTGGGCCCAGGAGGCCCCGATACGCAGTATTTT. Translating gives CASSVGPGGPDTQYF.

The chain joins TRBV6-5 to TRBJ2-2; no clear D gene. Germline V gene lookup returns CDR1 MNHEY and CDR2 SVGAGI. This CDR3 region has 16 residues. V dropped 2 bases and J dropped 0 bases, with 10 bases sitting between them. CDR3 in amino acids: CASSYNGYANTGELFF. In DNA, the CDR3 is TGTGCCAGCAGTTACAACGGTTACGCGAACACCGGGGAGCTGTTTTTT.

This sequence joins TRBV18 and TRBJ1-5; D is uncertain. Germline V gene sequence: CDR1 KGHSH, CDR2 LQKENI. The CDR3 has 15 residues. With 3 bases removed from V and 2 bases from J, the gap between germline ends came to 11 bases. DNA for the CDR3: TGTGCCAGCTCACCTACGGGAATTGGCAATCAGCCCCAGCATTTT. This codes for CASSPTGIGNQPQHF. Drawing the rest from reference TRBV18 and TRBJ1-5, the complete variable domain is NAGVMQNPRHLVRRRGQEARLRCSPMKGHSHVYWYRQLPEEGLKFMVYLQKENIIDESGMPKERFSAEFPKEGPSILRIQQVVRGDSAAYFCASSPTGIGNQPQHFGDGTRLSIL.

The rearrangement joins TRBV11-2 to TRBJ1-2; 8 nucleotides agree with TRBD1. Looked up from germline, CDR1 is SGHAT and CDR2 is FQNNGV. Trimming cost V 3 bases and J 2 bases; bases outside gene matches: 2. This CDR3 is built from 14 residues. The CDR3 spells CASSFQGANYGYTF. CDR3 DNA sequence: TGTGCCAGCAGCTTCCAGGGGGCGAACTATGGCTACACCTTC.

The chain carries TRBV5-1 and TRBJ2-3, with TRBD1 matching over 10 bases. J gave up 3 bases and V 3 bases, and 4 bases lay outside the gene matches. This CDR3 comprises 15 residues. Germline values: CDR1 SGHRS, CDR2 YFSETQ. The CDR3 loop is CASSSGQGVTDTQYF. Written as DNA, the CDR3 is TGCGCCAGCAGCTCCGGACAGGGGGTAACAGATACGCAGTATTTT.

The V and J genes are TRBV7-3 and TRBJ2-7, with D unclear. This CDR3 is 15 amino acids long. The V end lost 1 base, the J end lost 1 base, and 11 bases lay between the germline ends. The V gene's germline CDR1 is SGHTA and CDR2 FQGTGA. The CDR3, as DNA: TGTGCCAGCAGCTTAAGTTCCGGGTCGTCCTACGAGCAGTACTTC. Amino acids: CASSLSSGSSYEQYF.

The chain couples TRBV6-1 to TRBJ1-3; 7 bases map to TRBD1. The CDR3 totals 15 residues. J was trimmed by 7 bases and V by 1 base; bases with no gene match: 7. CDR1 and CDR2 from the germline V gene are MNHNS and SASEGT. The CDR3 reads CASSEGDREWNTIYF. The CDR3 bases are TGTGCCAGCAGTGAAGGCGACAGGGAGTGGAACACCATATATTTT.

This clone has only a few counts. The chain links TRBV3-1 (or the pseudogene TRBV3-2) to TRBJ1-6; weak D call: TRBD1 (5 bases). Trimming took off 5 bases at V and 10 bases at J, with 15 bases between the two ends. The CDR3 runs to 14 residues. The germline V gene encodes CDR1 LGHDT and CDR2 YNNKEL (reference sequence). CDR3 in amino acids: CASSAGRLSSPLHF. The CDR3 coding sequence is TGTGCCAGCAGCGCGGGACGTCTTAGCTCACCCCTCCACTTT.

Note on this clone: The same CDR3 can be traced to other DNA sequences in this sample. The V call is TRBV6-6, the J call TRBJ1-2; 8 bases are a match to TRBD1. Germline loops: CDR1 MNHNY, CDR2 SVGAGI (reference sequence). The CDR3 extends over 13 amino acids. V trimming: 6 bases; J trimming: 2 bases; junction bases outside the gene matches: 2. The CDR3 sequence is CASRQGANYGYTF. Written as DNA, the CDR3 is TGTGCCAGCAGGCAGGGGGCCAACTATGGCTACACCTTC.

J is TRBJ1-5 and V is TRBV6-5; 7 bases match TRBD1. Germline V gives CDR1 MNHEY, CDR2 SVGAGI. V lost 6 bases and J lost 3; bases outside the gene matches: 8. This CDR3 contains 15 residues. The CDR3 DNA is TGTGCCAGCAGCCTTACCGGGACAGACAATCAGCCCCAGCATTTT. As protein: CASSLTGTDNQPQHF.

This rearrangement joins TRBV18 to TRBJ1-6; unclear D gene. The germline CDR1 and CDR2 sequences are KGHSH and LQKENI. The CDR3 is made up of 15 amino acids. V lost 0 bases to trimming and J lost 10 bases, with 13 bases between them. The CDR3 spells CASSPPRSETSPLHF. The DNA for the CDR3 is TGTGCCAGCTCACCACCGAGGTCAGAAACCTCACCCCTCCACTTT.

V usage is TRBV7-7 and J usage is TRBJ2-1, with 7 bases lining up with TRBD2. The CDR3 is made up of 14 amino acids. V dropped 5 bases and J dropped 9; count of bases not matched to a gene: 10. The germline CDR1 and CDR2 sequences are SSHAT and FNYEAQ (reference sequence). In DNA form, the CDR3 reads TGTGCCAGCAGCCTCAGCGGGGTCAGTAGTGAGCAGTTCTTC. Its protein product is CASSLSGVSSEQFF.